Listed below are T cell receptor beta chains from one sample, sequenced in a study of T cell changes during pregnancy in multiple sclerosis. Libraries were prepared by immunoSEQ multiplex PCR; TCRdb keeps only in-frame clonotypes and omits some of them. This sample has roughly 20,000 clones, with around 85% found just once. Material: CD8+ T cells from peripheral blood mononuclear cells, obtained after pregnancy. The receptors derive from a female donor in good health, enrolled as a control in a pregnancy study. Each CDR3 is given with its conserved first and last residue. Each record gives: clone size, V gene, J gene, D gene, CDR3 DNA, CDR3 protein. The D gene is left open where the match is weak. Part of the rows lack a size; the others show once, few, many or a class for expanded clones.

>-|TRBV14|TRBJ2-7|-
TGTGCCAGCAGCCAAGTTCAGGGTCCCTACGAGCAGTACTTC
CASSQVQGPYEQYF
>-|TRBV7-8|TRBJ1-6|-
TGTGCCAGCAGCGGAGAGGGCGGGAATTCACCCCTCCACTTT
CASSGEGGNSPLHF
>once|TRBV13|TRBJ2-2|TRBD2
TGTGCCAGCAGCTTGGGCCTAGCGGACACCGGGGAGCTGTTTTTT
CASSLGLADTGELFF
>-|TRBV29-1|TRBJ1-2|-
TGCAGCGTTGTCCGGGGAAAGCCGGGGAACTATGGCTACACCTTC
CSVVRGKPGNYGYTF
>-|TRBV5-1|TRBJ2-7|TRBD2
TGCGCCAGCAGCCCGGTGGGCGGGAGGTACGAGCAGTACTTC
CASSPVGGRYEQYF
>-|TRBV7-2|TRBJ1-2|TRBD1
TGTGCCAGCAGTGGGACAGAAACAATCTATGGCTACACCTTC
CASSGTETIYGYTF
>-|TRBV7-9|TRBJ1-2|-
TGTGCCAGCAGCCCGGACGGGGACTATGGCTACACCTTC
CASSPDGDYGYTF
>-|TRBV2|TRBJ2-1|TRBD2
TGTGCCAGCAATCCGGGACTAGGGACCTACAATGAGCAGTTCTTC
CASNPGLGTYNEQFF
>-|TRBV18|TRBJ2-1|TRBD2
TGTGCCAGCTCACCAATCGGGACTACCCAAGTCACTGAGCAGTTCTTC
CASSPIGTTQVTEQFF
>-|TRBV4-1|TRBJ2-7|-
TGCGCCAGCAGCCAAGAGTCGGGATGGTTCTCCGGCCCGCGCTACGAGCAGTACTTC
CASSQESGWFSGPRYEQYF
>-|TRBV16|TRBJ2-7|TRBD2
TGTGCCAGCAAGCCACTAGCGGGGCCCACGCAGTACTTC
CASKPLAGPTQYF
>-|TRBV5-6|TRBJ1-3|TRBD1
TGTGCCAGCAGCACCGACAGGGGTTACGGAAACACCATATATTTT
CASSTDRGYGNTIYF
>-|TRBV5-4|TRBJ2-7|TRBD2
TGTGCCAGCAGCTTCCGGGGGGGCCACGAGCAGTACTTC
CASSFRGGHEQYF
>-|TRBV28|TRBJ1-2|TRBD1
TGTGCCAGCAGTCTCGACAGGGGGGTCGATTATGGCTACACCTTC
CASSLDRGVDYGYTF
>-|TRBV5-6|TRBJ2-3|-
TGTGCCAGCAGCTTGATCTCAGATACGCAGTATTTT
CASSLISDTQYF
>-|TRBV2|TRBJ1-5|TRBD1
TGTGCCAGCAGTGGACAGGGCAGTAATTGGCCCCAGCATTTT
CASSGQGSNWPQHF
>-|TRBV6-1|TRBJ2-7|-
TGTGCCAGCAGTGAAGGATCGCGGGGCTACGAGCAGTACTTC
CASSEGSRGYEQYF
>-|TRBV4-2|TRBJ2-7|TRBD2
TGTGCCAGCAGCCCCAGGTCTAGCGGGACCTACGAGCAGTACTTC
CASSPRSSGTYEQYF
>-|TRBV4-3|TRBJ2-1|TRBD1
TGCGCCAGCAGCCAAGGGACAGGGGTAGGCAATGAGCAGTTCTTC
CASSQGTGVGNEQFF
>-|TRBV6-1|TRBJ2-7|TRBD2
TGTGCCAGCAGTGAAGGGACTAGCGGCTCCTACGAGCAGTACTTC
CASSEGTSGSYEQYF
>few|TRBV6-5|TRBJ2-5|-
TGTGCCAGCAGTCAGTGGGGACACCGAGAGACCCAGTACTTC
CASSQWGHRETQYF
>-|TRBV7-9|TRBJ1-3|-
TGTGCCAGCAGCCCAGAGGGAGCCCCTCAACATGGAAACACCATATATTTT
CASSPEGAPQHGNTIYF
>-|TRBV6-5|TRBJ2-5|TRBD2
TGTGCCAGCAGTTTAAAGGGAGGGATGGGGCCCCAGTACTTC
CASSLKGGMGPQYF
>-|TRBV5-4|TRBJ2-5|TRBD2
TGTGCCAGCAGCTTAGCCGAAAGTGCCAGCGGGGGCGTGAGGGAGACCCAGTACTTC
CASSLAESASGGVRETQYF
>-|TRBV27|TRBJ1-2|-
TGTGCCAGCATCGGGGAGGATGGGGTTGGCTACACCTTC
CASIGEDGVGYTF
>-|TRBV7-9|TRBJ1-1|-
TGTGCCAGCAGTGTAGGGACATCCGAAGCTTTCTTT
CASSVGTSEAFF
>-|TRBV20-1|TRBJ2-7|-
TGCAGTGCTAGCCACTACGAGCAGTACTTC
CSASHYEQYF
>once|TRBV21-1|TRBJ2-1|-
TGTGCCAGCAATAGCGGGGGGGGAATCAATGAGCAGTTCTTC
CASNSGGGINEQFF
>few|TRBV4-3|TRBJ1-2|-
TGCGCCAGCAGCCAAGGTCTCGGGGGAGAGAACTATGGCTACACCTTC
CASSQGLGGENYGYTF
>-|TRBV6-5|TRBJ2-7|TRBD1
TGTGCCAGCAGCTTCCGGACAGGGGGGGCCTACGAGCAGTACTTC
CASSFRTGGAYEQYF
>-|TRBV5-4|TRBJ2-5|-
TGTGCCAGCAGCTTGGAGCCTCAAGAGACCCAGTACTTC
CASSLEPQETQYF
>-|TRBV9|TRBJ2-1|-
TGTGCCAGCAGTAGAGATGGGTTGGGGCACAATGGGCAGTTCTTC
CASSRDGLGHNGQFF
>-|TRBV10-3|TRBJ2-7|-
TGTGCCATCAGTGGGTCCGACAGTCCCTCAACCTACGAGCAGTACTTC
CAISGSDSPSTYEQYF
>once|TRBV7-8|TRBJ2-1|TRBD2
TGTGCCAGCAGCTCCCAGCCCCCGACTAGCGGGGGGGTTGATGAGCAGTTCTTC
CASSSQPPTSGGVDEQFF
>-|TRBV7-2|TRBJ1-1|-
TGTGCCAGCAGCTTATTGGGGCCGAACACTGAAGCTTTCTTT
CASSLLGPNTEAFF
>-|TRBV9|TRBJ2-2|-
TGTGCCAGCAGCGCTTCTACAGGACACGGGGAGCTGTTTTTT
CASSASTGHGELFF
>-|TRBV30|TRBJ2-7|TRBD1
TGTGCCTGGACCTGGACAGGGGGATCCTACGAGCAGTACTTC
CAWTWTGGSYEQYF
>once|TRBV4-3|TRBJ2-3|-
TGCGCCAGCAGCCCCTTAGAGGGGGGGTACACAGATACGCAGTATTTT
CASSPLEGGYTDTQYF
>-|TRBV7-2|TRBJ2-1|-
TGTGCCAGCAGCTTAGCCCCAGGGCAACCGAACAATGAGCAGTTCTTC
CASSLAPGQPNNEQFF
>-|TRBV11-2|TRBJ1-2|TRBD1
TGTGCCAGCAGCTTAGATAACCTATGGGGACAGGGGGAAGGTGGCTACACCTTC
CASSLDNLWGQGEGGYTF
>medium-sized|TRBV4-2|TRBJ2-7|-
TGTGCCAGCAGCCAAGATGTAGGTACAGGGTCCTACGAGCAGTACTTC
CASSQDVGTGSYEQYF
>-|TRBV5-6|TRBJ1-1|TRBD1
TGTGCCAGCAGCTTCGGGACAGGGTGGGACGCTGAAGCTTTCTTT
CASSFGTGWDAEAFF
>-|TRBV7-9|TRBJ2-3|-
TGTGCCAGCGGCAGGGGAATCACAGATACGCAGTATTTT
CASGRGITDTQYF
>-|TRBV7-9|TRBJ2-5|TRBD1
TGTGCCAGCAGTCGTACAGGGGTTGGTGAGACCCAGTACTTC
CASSRTGVGETQYF
>-|TRBV30|TRBJ2-7|TRBD1
TGTGCCTGGACCAGGGGGTCCTACGAGCAGTACTTC
CAWTRGSYEQYF